The 27 T cell receptor beta chains listed next were all sequenced from one sample in a study of shared clonotypes between healthy human individuals. The protocol was immunoSEQ multiplex PCR, while the TCRdb copy is restricted to in-frame clones and leaves out a portion. The sample contains about 2.3 million clones, over 90% of which appear only once. Sequencing was carried out using naive CD4+ T cells from PBMCs. Subset given: CD45RA+ positively selected. All receptors come from a man aged 18 to 29 in good health. Some clones in this sample may be carry-over from other donors' samples.

This chain uses TRBV18 with TRBJ2-5, with D possibly matching TRBD1 (6 bases). Trimming shortened V by 6 bases and J by 3 bases, and 11 bases separated the two germline ends. This CDR3 has 13 residues. Germline V CDR1 and CDR2: KGHSH, LQKENI. In nucleotides, the CDR3 is TGTGCCAGCTCCCTATACAGGGAAGAGACCCAGTACTTC. Translation: CASSLYREETQYF. Together with reference TRBV18 and TRBJ2-5, the CDR3 gives the full variable domain: NAGVMQNPRHLVRRRGQEARLRCSPMKGHSHVYWYRQLPEEGLKFMVYLQKENIIDESGMPKERFSAEFPKEGPSILRIQQVVRGDSAAYFCASSLYREETQYFGPGTRLLVL.

The chain links TRBV28 to TRBJ1-4; 9 positions match TRBD1. Germline V gene sequence: CDR1 MDHEN, CDR2 SYDVKM. This CDR3 spans 16 amino acids. V gave up 6 bases and J gave up 3 bases; unmatched junction bases: 8. Here the CDR3 DNA reads TGTGCCAGCAGCCAGGACAGGGGAGGACCTAATGAAAAACTGTTTTTT. This codes for CASSQDRGGPNEKLFF.

The chain links TRBV4-2 to TRBJ2-1; 9 bases align to TRBD2. The V gene's germline CDR1 is LGHNA and CDR2 YNFKEQ. V dropped 0 bases and J dropped 9; count of bases not matched to a gene: 9. The CDR3 contains 16 residues. The chain's CDR3 is CASSQEYSGSGGEQFF. The DNA for the CDR3 is TGTGCCAGCAGCCAAGAGTATAGCGGGAGCGGTGGTGAGCAGTTCTTC.

This chain uses TRBV20-1 with TRBJ2-5; no firm D call. The germline V gene encodes CDR1 DFQATT and CDR2 SNEGSKA (reference sequence). This CDR3 has 10 amino acids. With 5 bases removed from V and 0 bases from J, the gap between germline ends came to 1 base. In nucleotides, the CDR3 is TGCAGTGCTTACCAAGAGACCCAGTACTTC. Translated, it gives CSAYQETQYF.

J is TRBJ1-2 and V is TRBV19, with 8 bases lining up with TRBD1. Trimming at V came to 4 bases and at J to 8 bases, leaving 15 bases not matched to a gene. Germline lookup yields CDR1 LNHDA and CDR2 SQIVND (reference sequence). The CDR3 covers 16 residues. The CDR3 reads CASSTWTGPPLGGYTF. CDR3 DNA: TGTGCCAGTAGTACGTGGACAGGGCCCCCACTGGGCGGCTACACCTTC.

For the CDR3, the DNA is TGTGCCAGCATCCCCGGGTGGGGGCTCGGGGAGCTGTTTTTT. Translating it yields CASIPGWGLGELFF. This sequence joins TRBV28 and TRBJ2-2, with D perhaps TRBD1 (6 bases). Trimming removed 7 bases from V and 7 bases from J, with 16 bases in between. CDR1 is MDHEN and CDR2 is SYDVKM in the germline V gene. The CDR3 is 14 amino acids.

This chain connects TRBV7-9 to TRBJ2-7; D is undetermined. This CDR3 has 12 residues. The V gene's germline CDR1 is SEHNR and CDR2 FQNEAQ (reference sequence). Trimming removed 4 bases at V and 6 bases at J, with 10 bases between. CDR3 sequence: CASSYASGEQYF. Written as DNA, the CDR3 is TGTGCCAGCAGCTATGCCTCAGGCGAGCAGTACTTC.

The chain links TRBV28 to TRBJ2-3; tentative D call: TRBD2 (7 bases). From germline, CDR1 is MDHEN and CDR2 SYDVKM. Trimming shortened V by 7 bases and J by 1 base, and 12 bases separated the two germline ends. The CDR3 is made up of 14 amino acids. CDR3 in DNA: TGTGCCAGCATGCTAGGGGGGGGCACAGATACGCAGTATTTT. Amino acid sequence: CASMLGGGTDTQYF. Full variable domain (missing parts from reference TRBV28 and TRBJ2-3): DVKVTQSSRYLVKRTGEKVFLECVQDMDHENMFWYRQDPGLGLRLIYFSYDVKMKEKGDIPEGYSVSREKKERFSLILESASTNQTSMYLCASMLGGGTDTQYFGPGTRLTVL.

Comment on this clone: Mismatch with germline at one junction end may stem from a read error. Other DNA sequences within the sample encode an identical CDR3. V gene TRBV28 combines with J gene TRBJ2-7, with 7 bases that match TRBD1. Per the germline V gene, CDR1 is MDHEN and CDR2 is SYDVKM. The CDR3 covers 13 residues. CDR3 sequence reads: CASSFTGVGEQYF. The CDR3 DNA reads TGTGCCAGTAGTTTCACAGGGGTTGGCGAGCAGTACTTC.

The CDR3 region has the DNA TGCGCCAGCACCGTGGGACTACCGGTCTACAATGAGCAGTTCTTC. Translation: CASTVGLPVYNEQFF. This chain uses TRBV5-1 with TRBJ2-1; 7 positions agree with TRBD2. The ends lost 6 bases at V and 3 bases at J; junction bases unmatched: 9. This CDR3 has 15 amino acids. Looked up from germline, CDR1 is SGHRS and CDR2 is YFSETQ.

The chain recombines TRBV27 with TRBJ1-1; perhaps TRBD1 as D (5 bases). CDR1 and CDR2 (germline): MNHEY, SMNVEV (reference sequence). The V gene lost 4 bases and the J gene lost 3 bases, with 15 bases spanning the gap. CDR3 size: 15 residues. The CDR3 spells CASSSPNGTDTEAFF. CDR3 bases: TGTGCCAGCAGTTCCCCCAACGGGACCGACACTGAAGCTTTCTTT.

V gene TRBV29-1 combines with J gene TRBJ2-3; 9 nucleotides match TRBD2. Looked up from germline, CDR1 is SQVTM and CDR2 is ANQGSEA. The trim removed 4 bases at V and 9 bases at J, leaving 17 bases unmatched. This CDR3 contains 16 residues. In DNA, the CDR3 is TGCAGCGTTGGGGGGGGAGCGGGAGGCCCTTCGGGGACGCAGTATTTT. Translating it yields CSVGGGAGGPSGTQYF.

The chain uses TRBV10-3 and TRBJ2-3; TRBD2 agrees at 9 bases. The CDR3 contains 16 residues. The germline gives CDR1 ENHRY, CDR2 SYGVKD. V shed 1 base and J 5 bases; nucleotides not matched to a gene: 7. The CDR3 DNA follows: TGTGCCATCAGTGAGTTTAGCGGGAGCGCAGAAGATACGCAGTATTTT. It is translated as CAISEFSGSAEDTQYF.

This clone appeared once. This chain uses TRBV6-5 with TRBJ2-5; the match to TRBD1 covers 10 bases. The V gene's germline CDR1 is MNHEY and CDR2 SVGAGI. V dropped 5 bases and J dropped 5; count of bases not matched to a gene: 8. The CDR3 is made up of 15 amino acids. Here the CDR3 DNA reads TGTGCCAGCAGTATCGGGACAGGGGCTAGGGAGACCCAGTACTTC. It is translated as CASSIGTGARETQYF.

The rearrangement joins TRBV7-2 to TRBJ2-5; 15 nucleotides align to TRBD2. The CDR3 contains 16 residues. The germline V gene has CDR1 SGHTA and CDR2 FQGNSA. Trimming took 5 bases from V and 2 from J; bases not matched to a gene: 3. The CDR3 DNA reads TGTGCCAGCAGCATGGGACTAGCGGGGGGACAAGAGACCCAGTACTTC. It specifies CASSMGLAGGQETQYF. The full variable domain, in which reference TRBV7-2 and TRBJ2-5 provide the parts outside the CDR3, is GAGVSQSPSNKVTEKGKDVELRCDPISGHTALYWYRQSLGQGLEFLIYFQGNSAPDKSGLPSDRFSAERTGGSVSTLTIQRTQQEDSAVYLCASSMGLAGGQETQYFGPGTRLLVL.

V and J are TRBV29-1 and TRBJ2-7; D possibly corresponds to TRBD2 (5 bases). The germline V gene encodes CDR1 SQVTM and CDR2 ANQGSEA. Deletions cut 7 bases from V and 1 base from J, with 14 bases between. CDR3 length: 13 residues. The CDR3 coding sequence is TGCAGCGCCGGAGGAGCGGCGTCCTACGAGCAGTACTTC. This encodes CSAGGAASYEQYF.

V and J are TRBV5-4 and TRBJ2-2; 9 positions agree with TRBD1. The CDR3 runs 18 residues. Germline lookup yields CDR1 SGHNT and CDR2 YYREEE (reference sequence). Germline trimming cut 3 bases from V and 2 bases from J; bases unmatched to any gene: 11. The CDR3 DNA reads as TGTGCCAGCAGCTCCCGGGGTGGGACAGGGAAAAACACCGGGGAGCTGTTTTTT. Its translation: CASSSRGGTGKNTGELFF.

The chain carries TRBV5-1 and TRBJ1-2, with D perhaps TRBD1 (5 bases). Trimming removed 6 bases at V and 8 bases at J, with 17 bases between. Germline loops: CDR1 SGHRS, CDR2 YFSETQ. The CDR3 consists of 13 residues. The CDR3 sequence is CASNPGRTSGYTF. CDR3 DNA sequence: TGCGCCAGCAATCCGGGACGGACGTCCGGCTACACCTTC.

As concerns this clone: Other DNA sequences from this sample encode an identical CDR3 as well. The J gene is TRBJ2-3, the V gene TRBV9; perhaps TRBD1 as D (5 bases). V lost 0 bases and J lost 2, with 7 bases in between. CDR3 length: 14 residues. Germline CDR1 and CDR2: SGDLS and YYNGEE. The CDR3 loop is CASSVEGVTDTQYF. In DNA form, the CDR3 reads TGTGCCAGCAGCGTAGAAGGGGTCACAGATACGCAGTATTTT.

The rearrangement links TRBV28 to TRBJ1-2; 9 bases are a match to TRBD1. Germline CDR1 and CDR2: MDHEN and SYDVKM. The V gene end was trimmed by 4 bases and the J gene end by 4 bases; junction bases not matched to a gene: 4. The CDR3 runs to 14 residues. This chain's CDR3 is CASSSTGGGYGYTF. CDR3 bases: TGTGCCAGCAGTTCGACAGGGGGAGGCTATGGCTACACCTTC.

This rearrangement joins TRBV4-1 to TRBJ1-1; perhaps TRBD1 as D (6 bases). Germline V CDR1 and CDR2: MGHRA, YSYEKL. V lost 3 bases to trimming and J lost 1 base, with 12 bases between them. CDR3 size: 15 residues. CDR3 nucleotide sequence: TGCGCCAGCAGCCAGACGACAGGCCGGAACACTGAAGCTTTCTTT. This translates into CASSQTTGRNTEAFF.

The chain's CDR3 is CATAPEQGGTDTQYF. In nucleotides, the CDR3 is TGCGCCACCGCTCCTGAACAGGGGGGCACAGATACGCAGTATTTT. The chain employs TRBV5-1 and TRBJ2-3, with 8 positions matching TRBD1. The CDR3 consists of 15 residues. V dropped 9 bases and J dropped 1; count of bases not matched to a gene: 10. The germline V gene has CDR1 SGHRS and CDR2 YFSETQ.

The V gene is TRBV7-9, the J gene TRBJ1-1; D call uncertain. V was shortened by 9 bases and J by 1 base, with 6 bases between the two germline ends. The CDR3 loop spans 11 amino acids. Looked up from germline, CDR1 is SEHNR and CDR2 is FQNEAQ (reference sequence). CDR3 residues: CASLKNTEAFF. CDR3 bases: TGTGCCAGTTTAAAGAACACTGAAGCTTTCTTT.

This chain links TRBV5-1 with TRBJ1-3; a possible D gene is TRBD1 (5 bases). From germline, CDR1 is SGHRS and CDR2 YFSETQ. V lost 0 bases and J lost 2, with 9 bases in between. The CDR3 length is 15 residues. The CDR3 reads CASSLVGDAGNTIYF. CDR3 DNA: TGCGCCAGCAGCTTGGTCGGGGACGCTGGAAACACCATATATTTT.

The rearrangement uses TRBV28 and TRBJ2-1, with 8 positions matching TRBD1. The CDR3 totals 15 residues. Germline loops: CDR1 MDHEN, CDR2 SYDVKM. Losses at the gene ends were 4 bases for V and 5 bases for J; bases not matched to a gene: 7. CDR3 nucleotide sequence: TGTGCCAGCAGTTCGCCCCCGACAGGGGACAATGAGCAGTTCTTC. This sequence encodes CASSSPPTGDNEQFF.

This chain connects TRBV2 to TRBJ2-7; D call uncertain. Germline CDR1 reads SNHLY; CDR2 reads FYNNEI. The V end lost 4 bases, the J end lost 4 bases, and 14 bases lay between the germline ends. CDR3 length equals 14 residues. CDR3 sequence reads: CASSVRRELYEQYF. The DNA of the CDR3 is TGTGCCAGCAGTGTGAGGCGAGAACTATACGAGCAGTACTTC.

This rearrangement joins TRBV7-8 to TRBJ2-5, with no clear D. Germline V gene data show CDR1 as SGHVS and CDR2 as FQNEAQ. With 0 bases removed from V and 5 bases from J, the gap between germline ends came to 13 bases. This CDR3 spans 15 amino acids. CDR3 in amino acids: CASSLAPLGVETQYF. In DNA form, the CDR3 reads TGTGCCAGCAGCTTAGCGCCCTTAGGAGTCGAGACCCAGTACTTC.